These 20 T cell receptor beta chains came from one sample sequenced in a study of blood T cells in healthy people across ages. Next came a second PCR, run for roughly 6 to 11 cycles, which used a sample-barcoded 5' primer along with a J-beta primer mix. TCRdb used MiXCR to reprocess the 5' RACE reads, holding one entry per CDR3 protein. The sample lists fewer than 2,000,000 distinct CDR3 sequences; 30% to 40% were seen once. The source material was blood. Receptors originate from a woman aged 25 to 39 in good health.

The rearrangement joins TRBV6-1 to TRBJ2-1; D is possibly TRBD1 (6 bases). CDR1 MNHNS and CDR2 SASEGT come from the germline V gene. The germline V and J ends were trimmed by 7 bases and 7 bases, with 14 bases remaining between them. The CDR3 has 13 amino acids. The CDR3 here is CASIRDKGNEQFF. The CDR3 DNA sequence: TGTGCCAGCATTCGGGACAAGGGGAATGAGCAGTTCTTC.

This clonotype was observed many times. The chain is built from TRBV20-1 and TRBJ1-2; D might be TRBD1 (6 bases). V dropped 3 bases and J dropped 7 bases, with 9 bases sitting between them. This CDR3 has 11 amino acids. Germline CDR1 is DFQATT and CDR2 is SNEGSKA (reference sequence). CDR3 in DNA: TGCAGTGCTAGTGGGGGGCCTGGCTACACCTTC. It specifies CSASGGPGYTF.

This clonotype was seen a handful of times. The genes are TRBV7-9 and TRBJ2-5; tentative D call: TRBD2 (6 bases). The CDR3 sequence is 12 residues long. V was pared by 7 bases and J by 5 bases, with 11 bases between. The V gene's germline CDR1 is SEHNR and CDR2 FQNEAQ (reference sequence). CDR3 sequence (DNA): TGTGCCAGCAAGGAGGCGGGGGAGACCCAGTACTTC. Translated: CASKEAGETQYF.

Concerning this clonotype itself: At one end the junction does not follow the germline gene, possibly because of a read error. DNA of the CDR3: TGTGCCACCAGCAGAGATCGCTTGAACTCTGGGGCCAACGTCCGGACTTTC. Translation: CATSRDRLNSGANVRTF. The gene calls are TRBV15 and TRBJ2-6; tentatively, D is TRBD1 (5 bases). Germline-derived CDR1 and CDR2 are LNHNV and YYDKDF (reference sequence). The CDR3 is 17 amino acids. The full variable domain, its missing parts supplied by reference TRBV15 and TRBJ2-6, is DAMVIQNPRYQVTQFGKPVTLSCSQTLNHNVMYWYQQKSSQAPKLLFHYYDKDFNNEADTPDNFQSRRPNTSFCFLDIRSPGLGDTAMYLCATSRDRLNSGANVRTFGAGSRLTVL.

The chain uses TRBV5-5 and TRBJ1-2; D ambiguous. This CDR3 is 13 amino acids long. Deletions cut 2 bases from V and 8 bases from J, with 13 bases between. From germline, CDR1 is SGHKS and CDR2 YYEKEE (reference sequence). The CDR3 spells CASSFDIPRGYTF. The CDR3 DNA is TGTGCCAGCAGCTTCGACATCCCGCGGGGCTACACCTTC.

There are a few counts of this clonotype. CDR3 sequence: CASSLGTEAYGYTF. The CDR3 nucleotides read TGTGCCAGCAGCTTAGGGACAGAAGCCTATGGCTACACCTTC. The rearrangement joins TRBV7-8 to TRBJ1-2, with D perhaps matching TRBD1 (6 bases). With 1 base removed from V and 4 bases from J, the gap between germline ends came to 10 bases. The CDR3 spans 14 residues. From germline, CDR1 is SGHVS and CDR2 FQNEAQ.

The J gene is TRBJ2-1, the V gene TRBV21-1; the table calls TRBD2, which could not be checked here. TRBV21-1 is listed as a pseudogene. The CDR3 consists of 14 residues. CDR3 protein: CASNPSRGYNEQFF. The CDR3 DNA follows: TGTGCCAGCAACCCCTCGCGGGGCTACAATGAGCAGTTCTTC.

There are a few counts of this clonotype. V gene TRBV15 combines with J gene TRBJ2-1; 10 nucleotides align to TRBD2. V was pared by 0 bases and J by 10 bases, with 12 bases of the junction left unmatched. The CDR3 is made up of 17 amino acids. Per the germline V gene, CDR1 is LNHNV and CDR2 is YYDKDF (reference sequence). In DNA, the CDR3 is TGTGCCACCAGCAGAGATGGGCTAGCGGGAGCCATGGGGGAGCAGTTCTTC. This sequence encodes CATSRDGLAGAMGEQFF.

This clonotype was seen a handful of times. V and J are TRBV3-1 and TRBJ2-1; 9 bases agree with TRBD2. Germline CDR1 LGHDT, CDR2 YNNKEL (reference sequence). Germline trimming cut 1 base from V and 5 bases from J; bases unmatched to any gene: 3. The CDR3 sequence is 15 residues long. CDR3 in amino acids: CASSQVAGANNEQFF. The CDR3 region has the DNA TGTGCCAGCAGCCAAGTAGCGGGGGCCAACAATGAGCAGTTCTTC.

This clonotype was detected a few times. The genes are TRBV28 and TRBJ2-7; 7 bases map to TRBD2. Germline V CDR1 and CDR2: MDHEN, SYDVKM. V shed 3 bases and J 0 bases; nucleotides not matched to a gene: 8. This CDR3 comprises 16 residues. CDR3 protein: CASSFKLARDSYEQYF. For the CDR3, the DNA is TGTGCCAGCAGTTTTAAACTAGCGCGCGACTCCTACGAGCAGTACTTC.

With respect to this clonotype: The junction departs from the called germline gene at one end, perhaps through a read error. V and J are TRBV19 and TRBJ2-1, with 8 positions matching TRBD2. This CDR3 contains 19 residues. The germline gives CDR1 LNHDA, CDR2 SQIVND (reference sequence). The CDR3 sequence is CASSIGREEYTGTYNERFF. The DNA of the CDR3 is TGTGCCAGTAGTATTGGGCGGGAGGAATACACCGGAACCTACAATGAGCGGTTCTTC.

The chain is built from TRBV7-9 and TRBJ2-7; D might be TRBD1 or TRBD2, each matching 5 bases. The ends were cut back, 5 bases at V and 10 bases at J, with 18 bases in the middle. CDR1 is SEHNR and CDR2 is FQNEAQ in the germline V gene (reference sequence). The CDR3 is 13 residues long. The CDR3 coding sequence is TGTGCCAGCAGCCTTACTGGGACCACCAAACAGTACTTC. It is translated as CASSLTGTTKQYF.

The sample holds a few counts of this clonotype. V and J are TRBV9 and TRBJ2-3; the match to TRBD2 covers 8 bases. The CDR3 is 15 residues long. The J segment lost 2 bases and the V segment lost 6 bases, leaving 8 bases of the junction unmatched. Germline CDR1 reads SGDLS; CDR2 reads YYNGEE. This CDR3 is CASNSTSGVTDTQYF. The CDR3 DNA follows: TGTGCCAGCAACTCAACTAGCGGCGTCACAGATACGCAGTATTTT. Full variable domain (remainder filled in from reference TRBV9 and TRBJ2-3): DSGVTQTPKHLITATGQRVTLRCSPRSGDLSVYWYQQSLDQGLQFLIQYYNGEERAKGNILERFSAQQFPDLHSELNLSSLELGDSALYFCASNSTSGVTDTQYFGPGTRLTVL.

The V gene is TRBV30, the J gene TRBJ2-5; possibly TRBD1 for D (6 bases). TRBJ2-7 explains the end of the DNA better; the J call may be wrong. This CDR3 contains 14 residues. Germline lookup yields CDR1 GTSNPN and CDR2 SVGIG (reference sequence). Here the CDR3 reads CAWSVGKTGNEQYF. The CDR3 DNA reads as TGTGCCTGGAGTGTAGGGAAGACAGGAAACGAGCAGTACTTC.

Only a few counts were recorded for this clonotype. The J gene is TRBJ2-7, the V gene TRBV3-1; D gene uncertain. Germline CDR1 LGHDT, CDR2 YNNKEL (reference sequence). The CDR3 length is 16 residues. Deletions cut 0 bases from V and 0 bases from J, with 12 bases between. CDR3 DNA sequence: TGTGCCAGCAGCCAAGATTATGGACGCTTCTCCTACGAGCAGTACTTC. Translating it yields CASSQDYGRFSYEQYF.

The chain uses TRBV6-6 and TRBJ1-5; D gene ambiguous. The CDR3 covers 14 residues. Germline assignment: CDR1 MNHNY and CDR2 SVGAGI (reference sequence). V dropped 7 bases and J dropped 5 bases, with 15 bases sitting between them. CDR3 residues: CASTSREGDQPQHF. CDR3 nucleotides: TGTGCCAGCACTTCACGGGAGGGTGATCAGCCCCAGCATTTT.

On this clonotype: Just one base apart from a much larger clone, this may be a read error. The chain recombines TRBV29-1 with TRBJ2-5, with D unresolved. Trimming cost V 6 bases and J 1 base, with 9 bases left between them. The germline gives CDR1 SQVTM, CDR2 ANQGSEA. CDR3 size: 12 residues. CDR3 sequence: CSVQDLQETQYF. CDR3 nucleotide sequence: TGCAGCGTGCAGGATCTCCAAGAGACCCAGTACTTC.

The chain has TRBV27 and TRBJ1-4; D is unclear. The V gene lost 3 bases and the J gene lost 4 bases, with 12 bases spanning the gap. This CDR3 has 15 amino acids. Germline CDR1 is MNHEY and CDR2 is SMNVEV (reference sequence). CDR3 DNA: TGTGCCAGCAGTTTCCAGCTTCGCTATAATGAAAAACTGTTTTTT. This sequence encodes CASSFQLRYNEKLFF.

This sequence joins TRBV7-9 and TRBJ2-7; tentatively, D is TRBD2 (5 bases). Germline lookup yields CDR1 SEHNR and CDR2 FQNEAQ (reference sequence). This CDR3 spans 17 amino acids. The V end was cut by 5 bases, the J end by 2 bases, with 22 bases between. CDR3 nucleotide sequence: TGTGCCAGCAGCGGCTTATCGTCACAGACTAAAACCTACGAGCAGTACTTC. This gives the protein CASSGLSSQTKTYEQYF.

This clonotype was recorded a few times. The CDR3 region has the DNA TGTGCCAGCAGCTTTAGCAGATTCCAAGAGACCCAGTACTTC. Translation: CASSFSRFQETQYF. The V and J genes are TRBV11-2 and TRBJ2-5; D ambiguous. Germline values: CDR1 SGHAT, CDR2 FQNNGV. The CDR3 runs to 14 residues. Trimming cost V 3 bases and J 1 base, with 9 bases left between them.